The 23 T cell receptor beta chains below come from one sample, sequenced in a study of ipilimumab plus nivolumab after autologous stem cell transplantation. Assay used: immunoSEQ multiplex PCR; TCRdb lists only in-frame clones, some missing. Of some 46,000 clones detected, around nine tenths appear once; the ten largest clones hold 0.88%. This sample comprised PBMCs, obtained in a trial of ipilimumab plus nivolumab as post-transplant consolidation. Receptors were obtained from a male donor with multiple myeloma.

V usage is TRBV27 and J usage is TRBJ2-3; D call uncertain. The CDR3 runs 15 residues. The V end was cut by 10 bases, the J end by 2 bases, with 19 bases between. From germline, CDR1 is MNHEY and CDR2 SMNVEV (reference sequence). The CDR3: CATHYVGSPTDTQYF. The CDR3 DNA follows: TGTGCCACCCACTATGTTGGCAGCCCCACAGATACGCAGTATTTT.

V usage is TRBV19 and J usage is TRBJ1-1; 9 nucleotides match TRBD1. V shed 2 bases and J 3 bases; nucleotides not matched to a gene: 10. Looked up from germline, CDR1 is LNHDA and CDR2 is SQIVND (reference sequence). The CDR3 totals 17 residues. CDR3 amino acids: CASSIRGQGPEDTEAFF. CDR3 DNA: TGTGCCAGTAGTATAAGGGGACAGGGTCCGGAGGACACTGAAGCTTTCTTT. The full variable domain, rest sourced from reference TRBV19 and TRBJ1-1, is DGGITQSPKYLFRKEGQNVTLSCEQNLNHDAMYWYRQDPGQGLRLIYYSQIVNDFQKGDIAEGYSVSREKKESFPLTVTSAQKNPTAFYLCASSIRGQGPEDTEAFFGQGTRLTVV.

In this sample, this clone turned up a few times. The gene calls are TRBV2 and TRBJ1-5, with D possibly TRBD1 on 6 matching bases. The CDR3 has 13 amino acids. Per germline, CDR1 SNHLY and CDR2 FYNNEI. Trimming removed 3 bases at V and 7 bases at J, with 10 bases between. For the CDR3, the DNA is TGTGCCAGCAGTGAGGGGGCTGGACAGCCCCAGCATTTT. Protein product: CASSEGAGQPQHF.

The chain combines TRBV28 with TRBJ1-4, with TRBD1 identical over 7 bases. With V trimmed by 4 bases and J by 0 bases, 8 bases remained unmatched. Germline CDR1 reads MDHEN; CDR2 reads SYDVKM. CDR3 size: 17 residues. CDR3 sequence (DNA): TGTGCCAGCAGTTCCGACAGGGCGCCTGCAACTAATGAAAAACTGTTTTTT. It encodes CASSSDRAPATNEKLFF.

The chain recombines TRBV9 with TRBJ2-5; the D is unclear. The V end was cut by 4 bases, the J end by 1 base, with 17 bases between. The CDR3 loop spans 16 amino acids. In germline, CDR1 is SGDLS, CDR2 YYNGEE. CDR3 residues: CASSPRPASSQETQYF. The CDR3 DNA is TGTGCCAGCAGCCCAAGACCAGCCAGTTCCCAAGAGACCCAGTACTTC.

V and J are TRBV27 and TRBJ2-6, with D unclear. The CDR3 consists of 15 residues. Per germline, CDR1 MNHEY and CDR2 SMNVEV (reference sequence). V lost 2 bases and J 9 bases, leaving 14 bases between the germline ends. CDR3: CASSLRANTGNVLTF. In DNA form, the CDR3 reads TGTGCCAGCAGTTTAAGAGCAAACACGGGCAACGTCCTGACTTTC.

The chain carries TRBV7-8 and TRBJ1-4; D unresolved. Germline loops: CDR1 SGHVS, CDR2 FQNEAQ. Trimming shortened V by 6 bases and J by 8 bases, and 10 bases separated the two germline ends. This CDR3 contains 12 residues. CDR3 sequence: CASRRVSEKLFF. The CDR3 DNA reads as TGTGCCAGCAGGAGGGTTAGCGAAAAACTGTTTTTT.

This clone was observed a handful of times. The chain couples TRBV27 to TRBJ2-5; 7 bases align to TRBD1. Germline V gives CDR1 MNHEY, CDR2 SMNVEV (reference sequence). The length of the CDR3 is 13 residues. V trimming: 8 bases; J trimming: 5 bases; junction bases outside the gene matches: 8. The CDR3 DNA is TGTGCCAGCTCCCACAGGGGCGGGGAGACCCAGTACTTC. Translation: CASSHRGGETQYF.

The chain is built from TRBV7-9 and TRBJ1-1, with a possible D match to TRBD1 (6 bases). Trimming left V 1 base short and J 4 bases short, with 10 bases between. The germline V gene has CDR1 SEHNR and CDR2 FQNEAQ (reference sequence). The CDR3 has 14 residues. The CDR3 reads CASSLDRGGTEAFF. The DNA of the CDR3 is TGTGCCAGCAGCTTAGACCGAGGGGGCACTGAAGCTTTCTTT.

This clone was seen a handful of times. The V and J genes are TRBV6-5 and TRBJ2-7; 11 nucleotides align to TRBD1. This CDR3 is 14 amino acids long. V lost 2 bases, J lost 9 bases, and 6 bases stayed unmatched. CDR1 and CDR2 from the germline V gene are MNHEY and SVGAGI. The DNA for the CDR3 is TGTGCCAGCAGTTACGAAGGACAGGGGGCGGTGCAGTACTTC. It is translated as CASSYEGQGAVQYF.

The chain joins TRBV7-3 to TRBJ2-5; a possible D gene is TRBD2 (5 bases). Matching the DNA end better, TRBJ2-7 makes the J call doubtful. Germline values: CDR1 SGHTA, CDR2 FQGTGA. CDR3 length equals 16 residues. In DNA, the CDR3 is TGTGCCAGCAGCTTAACCCCGGGCGGGCCGTTCTACGAGCAGTACTTC. Translation: CASSLTPGGPFYEQYF.

This sequence joins TRBV11-3 and TRBJ2-5; 7 positions match TRBD1. The CDR3 loop spans 15 amino acids. Unmatched junction bases numbered 7, after V lost 5 bases and J lost 1 base. CDR1 is SGHNT, CDR2 YENEEA, per germline. The CDR3 DNA reads TGTGCCAGCAGCCGGGACAGTGGGGGCCAAGAGACCCAGTACTTC. Translation: CASSRDSGGQETQYF.

This chain connects TRBV5-6 to TRBJ2-3; tentative D call: TRBD1 (6 bases). The CDR3 contains 14 residues. Germline loops: CDR1 SGHDT, CDR2 YYEEEE. The germline V and J ends were trimmed by 5 bases and 2 bases, with 12 bases remaining between them. Written as DNA, the CDR3 is TGTGCCAGCAGTTTCGGACAGTCCACAGATACGCAGTATTTT. Protein sequence: CASSFGQSTDTQYF.

V and J are TRBV11-2 and TRBJ1-1; 12 nucleotides agree with TRBD1. V shed 1 base, J shed 11 bases, and the junction held 8 bases outside the gene matches. The CDR3 contains 15 residues. The germline V gene has CDR1 SGHAT and CDR2 FQNNGV. CDR3 loop: CASSLGPGQGARAFF. The DNA for the CDR3 is TGTGCCAGCAGCTTAGGTCCGGGACAGGGGGCGCGTGCTTTCTTT. The whole variable domain, remainder taken from reference TRBV11-2 and TRBJ1-1, is EAGVAQSPRYKIIEKRQSVAFWCNPISGHATLYWYQQILGQGPKLLIQFQNNGVVDDSQLPKDRFSAERLKGVDSTLKIQPAKLEDSAVYLCASSLGPGQGARAFFGQGTRLTVV.

J is TRBJ1-2 and V is TRBV5-1; TRBD1 aligns across 10 bases. The V segment lost 0 bases and the J segment 10 bases; nucleotides outside the gene matches: 9. The CDR3 consists of 15 residues. The germline V gene has CDR1 SGHRS and CDR2 YFSETQ. CDR3 amino acids: CASSLVPGTGDLYTF. The CDR3 DNA follows: TGCGCCAGCAGCTTGGTACCCGGGACAGGGGACCTCTACACCTTC. The full variable domain, rest sourced from reference TRBV5-1 and TRBJ1-2, is KAGVTQTPRYLIKTRGQQVTLSCSPISGHRSVSWYQQTPGQGLQFLFEYFSETQRNKGNFPGRFSGRQFSNSRSEMNVSTLELGDSALYLCASSLVPGTGDLYTFGSGTRLTVV.

This clone was picked up a small number of times. The chain employs TRBV2 and TRBJ2-3; TRBD2 matches 9 bases. Germline assignment: CDR1 SNHLY and CDR2 FYNNEI. The V and J ends lost 5 bases and 2 bases, in that order; junction bases with no gene match: 8. The CDR3 loop spans 16 amino acids. The DNA for the CDR3 is TGTGCCAGCAGTAGGGGACTAGCCATACTCACAGATACGCAGTATTTT. The encoded protein is CASSRGLAILTDTQYF.

The chain combines TRBV30 with TRBJ2-4; a possible D gene is TRBD2 (5 bases). V dropped 8 bases and J dropped 0 bases, with 11 bases sitting between them. Germline V gene sequence: CDR1 GTSNPN, CDR2 SVGIG (reference sequence). This CDR3 has 13 amino acids. CDR3 sequence (DNA): TGTGCCCTGGAGGATCTAGCCAAAAACATTCAGTACTTC. As protein: CALEDLAKNIQYF.

This sequence joins TRBV28 and TRBJ1-2; 7 bases match TRBD1. With V trimmed by 2 bases and J by 6 bases, 9 bases remained unmatched. The CDR3 has 15 amino acids. The germline CDR1 and CDR2 sequences are MDHEN and SYDVKM. The CDR3 sequence: CASSLESTGEDGYTF. The CDR3, as DNA: TGTGCCAGCAGTTTAGAGTCCACAGGGGAGGATGGCTACACCTTC.

The rearrangement joins TRBV27 to TRBJ2-7; 7 positions agree with TRBD2. Trimming cost V 6 bases and J 4 bases; bases outside gene matches: 9. In germline, CDR1 is MNHEY, CDR2 SMNVEV (reference sequence). This CDR3 has 14 amino acids. Written as DNA, the CDR3 is TGTGCCAGCAGGGAGTGGGGGGGTGGGTACGAGCAGTACTTC. Translating gives CASREWGGGYEQYF.

This chain connects TRBV6-1 to TRBJ1-1; a possible D gene is TRBD1 (6 bases). This CDR3 comprises 15 residues. V gave up 3 bases and J gave up 4 bases, with 15 bases separating them. Germline values: CDR1 MNHNS, CDR2 SASEGT. The CDR3 DNA sequence: TGTGCCAGCAGTGATTTACAGGGAGTCGGCACTGAAGCTTTCTTT. Translating gives CASSDLQGVGTEAFF.

J is TRBJ1-5 and V is TRBV28, with 7 bases identical to TRBD1. The CDR3 length is 12 residues. Unmatched junction bases numbered 3, after V lost 8 bases and J lost 5 bases. Germline lookup yields CDR1 MDHEN and CDR2 SYDVKM. For the CDR3, the DNA is TGTGCCAGCCGGGACAGAGATCAGCCCCAGCATTTT. Translated: CASRDRDQPQHF. Together with reference TRBV28 and TRBJ1-5, the CDR3 gives the full variable domain: DVKVTQSSRYLVKRTGEKVFLECVQDMDHENMFWYRQDPGLGLRLIYFSYDVKMKEKGDIPEGYSVSREKKERFSLILESASTNQTSMYLCASRDRDQPQHFGDGTRLSIL.

The chain is built from TRBV19 and TRBJ2-7; possible D gene TRBD2, 5 bases. The V gene lost 4 bases and the J gene lost 0 bases, with 13 bases spanning the gap. Germline CDR1 reads LNHDA; CDR2 reads SQIVND (reference sequence). This CDR3 has 15 residues. The CDR3: CASSKVWTGSYEQYF. In nucleotides, the CDR3 is TGTGCCAGTAGTAAGGTGTGGACTGGCTCCTACGAGCAGTACTTC.

The chain links TRBV7-9 to TRBJ1-1; TRBD1 matches 7 bases. The CDR3 covers 11 residues. The trim removed 8 bases at V and 4 bases at J, leaving 1 base unmatched. Per germline, CDR1 SEHNR and CDR2 FQNEAQ (reference sequence). The CDR3 region is CASDRVTEAFF. DNA for the CDR3: TGTGCCAGCGACAGGGTCACTGAAGCTTTCTTT.